The clone carrying this T cell receptor (beta chain) has ten or more counts. No antigen is known for it. TCRdb used MiXCR to reprocess the 5' RACE reads, holding one entry per CDR3 protein. The sample contains approximately 540,000 distinct CDR3 sequences, 9.5% to 15% of which appear only once. The data are from a study of CD8 T cells in ankylosing spondylitis. Overall study results and limits: Significantly higher representation of disease-linked clones was reported for matched ankylosing spondylitis synovial fluid. There was a TCR beta motif, made of eight highly homologous variants, that appeared characteristic of ankylosing spondylitis blood. Clones linked to the disease showed a CD8+ phenotype. They occurred at relatively low frequencies in peripheral blood.

The CDR3 length is 18 residues. V lost 5 bases to trimming and J lost 2 bases, with 25 bases between them. Germline V gives CDR1 MNHEY, CDR2 SMNVEV (reference sequence). The J gene is TRBJ2-7, the V gene TRBV27; D possibly corresponds to TRBD1 (6 bases). This receptor was identified in a male donor with ankylosing spondylitis. Sequencing was carried out using blood, either unsorted or a sorted T cell fraction (not recorded which). CDR3 nucleotides: TGTGCCAGCAGTACCTATTCCCCTGTGCAGGGGAGCCCCTACGAGCAGTACTTC. It codes for CASSTYSPVQGSPYEQYF.